One sample yielded the 19 T cell receptor beta chains listed below, sequenced in a study of naive and memory T cell subsets (dated by TCRdb to about 2017). Library prep was done by UMI-ligation and nested PCR. The sequencer listed for this sample is Illumina MiSeq. The beta constant-region primer was an equimolar mix of two oligonucleotides covering both TRBC1 and TRBC2. Clones were called with MiXCR by TCRdb after fastp trimmed the public reads at Q25, and only in-frame beta chains were retained. Rows are unified per CDR3 protein, each entry keeping the most common DNA and genes. This sample has 130,000 to 150,000 distinct CDR3 sequences in its table, and approximately 15% of those were observed once. Roughly 0.14% of the sample belongs to the ten largest clones. The sequencing input was naive CD4+ T cells from blood. This specimen's cell subset or site label, interpreted: naive T cells, CD45RA high CD27+. These receptors originate from a human donor in good health.

The genes are TRBV5-1 and TRBJ2-2; a weak D match, TRBD1 (6 bases). This CDR3 contains 15 residues. Trimming removed 4 bases from V and 0 bases from J, with 10 bases in between. Germline assignment: CDR1 SGHRS and CDR2 YFSETQ. CDR3 region: CASSAGQSNTGELFF. The CDR3 nucleotides are TGCGCCAGCAGCGCCGGACAGTCGAACACCGGGGAGCTGTTTTTT.

This clonotype showed up just a few times. CDR3 in amino acids: CASSSGPSSDSPLHF. CDR3 in DNA: TGTGCCAGCAGCTCGGGACCGTCGTCTGATTCACCCCTCCACTTT. The chain has TRBV7-9 and TRBJ1-6, with a tentative D call TRBD1 (5 bases). Germline V CDR1 and CDR2: SEHNR, FQNEAQ (reference sequence). The CDR3 consists of 15 residues. Trimming removed 4 bases from V and 8 bases from J, with 15 bases in between.

This clonotype was found many times. The chain joins TRBV20-1 to TRBJ2-5, with 9 bases that match TRBD2. CDR1 and CDR2 from the germline V gene are DFQATT and SNEGSKA (reference sequence). CDR3 size: 13 residues. V lost 6 bases to trimming and J lost 3 bases; unmatched junction nucleotides: 5. Here the CDR3 DNA reads TGCAGTGCGCCACTAGCGGGTAAAGAGACCCAGTACTTC. Amino acid sequence: CSAPLAGKETQYF.

On this clonotype itself: The missing conserved phenylalanine or tryptophan at the end of this CDR3 makes a read error likely. The chain is built from TRBV2 and TRBJ2-7; 7 bases are a match to TRBD1. J lost 6 bases, V lost 8 bases, and 4 bases had no gene match. Germline V lookup: CDR1 SNHLY, CDR2 FYNNEI. CDR3 length: 11 amino acids. Here the CDR3 DNA reads TGTGCCAGCCGAAGGGGGCCCGAGCAGTACCTC. This encodes CASRRGPEQYL.

V gene TRBV18 combines with J gene TRBJ1-2, with 7 bases fitting TRBD1. After removal of 3 bases from V and 6 bases from J, the junction contained 4 bases not matched to a gene. The germline V gene encodes CDR1 KGHSH and CDR2 LQKENI. The CDR3 sequence is 13 residues long. In DNA, the CDR3 is TGTGCCAGCTCACCGGGACAGCTCCATGGCTACACCTTC. Protein sequence: CASSPGQLHGYTF.

J is TRBJ1-2 and V is TRBV2; TRBD1 might be the D (6 bases). The V gene lost 8 bases and the J gene lost 1 base, with 20 bases spanning the gap. Germline values: CDR1 SNHLY, CDR2 FYNNEI. The CDR3 totals 16 residues. The CDR3 is CASGSRGQLINYGYTF. Written as DNA, the CDR3 is TGTGCCAGCGGTAGTAGAGGACAGCTCATTAACTATGGCTACACCTTC.

The chain is built from TRBV16 and TRBJ1-1, with TRBD1 matching 8 bases. Germline-derived CDR1 and CDR2 are KGHSY and FQNENV. Trimming cost V 2 bases and J 12 bases; bases outside gene matches: 8. The CDR3 has 13 amino acids. The chain's CDR3 is CASSQAPQGATFF. CDR3 nucleotides: TGTGCCAGCAGCCAAGCCCCGCAGGGGGCAACTTTCTTT.

This chain uses TRBV6-5 with TRBJ2-1; possibly TRBD2 for D (6 bases). The V gene lost 6 bases and the J gene lost 6 bases, with 9 bases spanning the gap. This CDR3 comprises 12 residues. The germline gives CDR1 MNHEY, CDR2 SVGAGI. The CDR3 coding sequence is TGTGCCAGCAGCCGACTAGTCAATGAGCAGTTCTTC. Amino acid sequence: CASSRLVNEQFF.

At least ten counts were recorded for this clonotype. The V call is TRBV5-1, the J call TRBJ2-1; possibly TRBD1 or TRBD2 for D (5 bases each). This CDR3 spans 12 amino acids. V dropped 2 bases and J dropped 6 bases, with 6 bases sitting between them. Germline V gives CDR1 SGHRS, CDR2 YFSETQ. CDR3 amino acids: CASSFGGNEQFF. DNA for the CDR3: TGCGCCAGCAGCTTTGGGGGCAATGAGCAGTTCTTC.

This clonotype has more than one count but fewer than ten. This chain links TRBV30 with TRBJ2-7, with a possible D match to TRBD2 (5 bases). The CDR3 is 15 residues long. Deletions cut 0 bases from V and 8 bases from J, with 20 bases between. The germline V gene has CDR1 GTSNPN and CDR2 SVGIG (reference sequence). In DNA form, the CDR3 reads TGTGCCTGGAGTGTACGAGGACCGACCGGCGGGCAGCAGTACTTC. Its protein product is CAWSVRGPTGGQQYF.

The rearrangement joins TRBV11-2 to TRBJ1-1; TRBD1 matches 7 bases. V lost 5 bases to trimming and J lost 4 bases; unmatched junction nucleotides: 13. Germline V gene data show CDR1 as SGHAT and CDR2 as FQNNGV. The CDR3 spans 16 residues. This chain's CDR3 is CASSPPGDRVGTEAFF. CDR3 bases: TGTGCCAGCAGCCCACCAGGGGACAGAGTTGGCACTGAAGCTTTCTTT.

This clonotype was counted a few times. The chain uses TRBV9 and TRBJ2-5, with a weak D call TRBD2 (6 bases). CDR1 and CDR2 from the germline V gene are SGDLS and YYNGEE. The CDR3 contains 14 residues. Trimming removed 4 bases at V and 9 bases at J, with 19 bases between. This CDR3 reads CASSPDPGGWAQYF. CDR3 sequence (DNA): TGTGCCAGCAGCCCAGACCCCGGGGGATGGGCCCAGTACTTC.

As regards this clonotype: The junction and the germline gene differ at one end; a read error may be behind it. The chain employs TRBV7-6 and TRBJ2-5; D uncertain. The CDR3 has 17 residues. Per germline, CDR1 SGHVS and CDR2 FNYEAQ. The DNA for the CDR3 is TGTGCCAGCAGCTCCTCTACCGCAGCCGGCATCCAAGGGACCCAGTACTTC. Translation: CASSSSTAAGIQGTQYF.

The sample holds a few counts of this clonotype. The chain couples TRBV29-1 to TRBJ2-3; TRBD1 agrees at 8 bases. The junction had 4 bases not matched to a gene; V was cut back by 7 bases and J by 4 bases. This CDR3 comprises 12 residues. The germline V gene encodes CDR1 SQVTM and CDR2 ANQGSEA. For the CDR3, the DNA is TGCAGCGCCTTGACAGGGGCAGATACGCAGTATTTT. Its protein product is CSALTGADTQYF.

This clonotype has more than one count but fewer than ten. V usage is TRBV10-3 and J usage is TRBJ2-5; 12 bases fit TRBD2. The ends lost 5 bases at V and 5 bases at J; junction bases unmatched: 6. Germline CDR1 ENHRY, CDR2 SYGVKD. This CDR3 is built from 15 residues. This CDR3 reads CAISLTSGSPETQYF. CDR3 in DNA: TGTGCCATCAGTTTGACTAGCGGGAGCCCGGAGACCCAGTACTTC.

This clonotype has a handful of counts. V and J are TRBV7-2 and TRBJ2-7, with D perhaps TRBD2 (6 bases). The CDR3 is made up of 15 amino acids. The V gene lost 0 bases and the J gene lost 2 bases, with 11 bases spanning the gap. In germline, CDR1 is SGHTA, CDR2 FQGNSA. CDR3 sequence (DNA): TGTGCCAGCAGCTTAGCGCGGGGCTCCGCCTACGAGCAGTACTTC. Encoded protein: CASSLARGSAYEQYF. The variable domain in full, completed from reference TRBV7-2 and TRBJ2-7, reads GAGVSQSPSNKVTEKGKDVELRCDPISGHTALYWYRQSLGQGLEFLIYFQGNSAPDKSGLPSDRFSAERTGGSVSTLTIQRTQQEDSAVYLCASSLARGSAYEQYFGPGTRLTVT.

In this sample, this clonotype turned up many times. The CDR3 nucleotides read TGTGCCACCAGTGATCCAAGCTCCAGCGGGGGATACACAGATACGCAGTATTTT. Its translation: CATSDPSSSGGYTDTQYF. The chain couples TRBV24-1 to TRBJ2-3; 8 positions match TRBD2. The CDR3 consists of 18 residues. Germline V gives CDR1 KGHDR, CDR2 SFDVKD. J gave up 2 bases and V 3 bases, and 12 bases lay outside the gene matches.

The V and J genes are TRBV29-1 and TRBJ1-4; TRBD1 might be the D (6 bases). V lost 3 bases and J lost 5, with 19 bases in between. The CDR3 length is 16 residues. Germline CDR1 SQVTM, CDR2 ANQGSEA. In DNA, the CDR3 is TGCAGCGTTGATCAGGGGCCGGTGGGGCCGAATGAAAAACTGTTTTTT. As protein: CSVDQGPVGPNEKLFF.

The chain uses TRBV19 and TRBJ1-1; D unclear. V was cut by 9 bases and J by 0 bases, with 14 bases left in between. CDR3 size: 14 residues. The germline gives CDR1 LNHDA, CDR2 SQIVND (reference sequence). The CDR3 DNA reads as TGTGCCAGCCCTTGGGCAGCAATGAACACTGAAGCTTTCTTT. Its translation is CASPWAAMNTEAFF.